These T cell receptor beta chains were read from a single sample in a study of OX40 agonist ivuxolimab in advanced cancers. Assay: immunoSEQ multiplex PCR; the TCRdb copy retains only in-frame clones and omits some. The repertoire holds about 62,000 clones, with around 80% as singletons. Sequenced material: CD4+ or CD8+ T cells sorted from blood, taken in a trial of the OX40 agonist ivuxolimab. These receptors were obtained from an adult with an advanced solid tumor such as melanoma, head and neck, liver or kidney cancer. Each CDR3 is given with its conserved first and last residue. A D gene is named only where the DNA matches it firmly. A clone size is listed for some rows: how often the clone was seen (once, few, many), or a class if it is expanded.

d_call j_call clone_size v_call cdr3_aa cdr3_nt
- TRBJ1-5 - TRBV19 CASSGRYSNQPQHF TGTGCCAGTAGCGGCCGTTATAGCAATCAGCCCCAGCATTTT
TRBD1 TRBJ1-1 - TRBV4-1 CASSQERGLITEAFF TGCGCCAGCAGCCAAGAAAGGGGGCTGATCACTGAAGCTTTCTTT
- TRBJ1-6 - TRBV5-6 CASSLDWGSSYNSPLHF TGTGCCAGCAGCTTGGATTGGGGCAGCTCCTATAATTCACCCCTCCACTTT
TRBD1 TRBJ1-4 - TRBV5-8 CASSEQGTNEKLFF TGTGCCAGCAGCGAACAGGGGACTAATGAAAAACTGTTTTTT
TRBD1 TRBJ1-1 - TRBV6-1 CASGPVTTGGTEAFF TGTGCCAGCGGTCCCGTGACGACAGGGGGCACTGAAGCTTTCTTT
- TRBJ2-7 - TRBV6-6 CASCGDGYEQYF TGTGCCAGCTGCGGTGACGGGTACGAGCAGTACTTC
- TRBJ1-2 - TRBV13 CASSYSGLGRDDGYTF TGTGCCAGCAGTTACTCGGGCCTGGGCAGGGACGATGGCTACACCTTC
- TRBJ1-2 few TRBV5-4 CASSFFLGINYGYTF TGTGCCAGCAGCTTTTTTCTGGGAATCAACTATGGCTACACCTTC
- TRBJ2-3 - TRBV6-1 CASTVGGPSTDTQYF TGTGCCAGCACCGTAGGCGGGCCTAGCACAGATACGCAGTATTTT
TRBD1 TRBJ1-6 - TRBV5-1 CASSYYGTGGSNSPLHF TGCGCCAGCAGCTACTATGGGACAGGGGGTAGTAATTCACCCCTCCACTTT
- TRBJ2-7 once TRBV28 CASSLQAYEQYF TGTGCCAGCAGTTTACAGGCCTACGAGCAGTACTTC
TRBD1 TRBJ2-3 - TRBV4-1 CASSQDLDRAGVDTQYF TGCGCCAGCAGCCAAGACCTGGACAGGGCAGGGGTAGATACGCAGTATTTT
TRBD1 TRBJ1-2 - TRBV5-6 CASSLDRGRYGYTF TGTGCCAGCAGCTTGGACAGGGGCAGATATGGCTACACCTTC
TRBD1 TRBJ2-3 - TRBV27 CASSKTGGAGLRTDTQYF TGTGCCAGCAGTAAAACAGGGGGTGCGGGATTACGCACAGATACGCAGTATTTT
- TRBJ2-7 - TRBV10-3 CAISGGWGEQYF TGTGCCATCAGTGGTGGTTGGGGCGAGCAGTACTTC
- TRBJ2-7 - TRBV13 CASSLGGTRLDEQYF TGTGCCAGCAGCTTGGGGGGCACTAGGTTGGACGAGCAGTACTTC